The present TCR beta chain was sequenced within a study of cytomegalovirus exposure and HLA in healthy donors. Study-level findings and limits: In an earlier analysis, productive rearrangement rates for most beta V segments clustered near 87% or 30%. When analyzed later, the rates of TCR association showed variation by HLA locus, with DRB1 the most and HLA-C the fewest. Reportedly, TCR beta sequences accurately predicted HLA-A and HLA-B alleles in most subjects.

A multiplex PCR was run with 60 Vbeta primers and 13 Jbeta primers. Sequencing was performed with immunoSEQ multiplex PCR; in TCRdb, only in-frame clones are kept and a portion is missing. There are 150,000 to 200,000 clones in the sample; approximately 80% occur only once, and roughly 4.4% lies in the top ten. Of note for this clone: The target antigen is unknown.

The CDR3 is made up of 12 amino acids. The V gene lost 1 base and the J gene lost 11 bases, with 12 bases spanning the gap. The germline CDR1 and CDR2 sequences are SGHVS and FNYEAQ. The sample consisted of PBMCs. This chain joins TRBV7-6 and TRBJ2-7; D may be TRBD2 (5 bases). The receptor comes from a woman aged 18-29 years in good health and CMV-seropositive. The CDR3 spells CASSLVAGRKYF. The CDR3 region has the DNA TGTGCCAGCAGCTTAGTGGCGGGCAGAAAGTACTTC.